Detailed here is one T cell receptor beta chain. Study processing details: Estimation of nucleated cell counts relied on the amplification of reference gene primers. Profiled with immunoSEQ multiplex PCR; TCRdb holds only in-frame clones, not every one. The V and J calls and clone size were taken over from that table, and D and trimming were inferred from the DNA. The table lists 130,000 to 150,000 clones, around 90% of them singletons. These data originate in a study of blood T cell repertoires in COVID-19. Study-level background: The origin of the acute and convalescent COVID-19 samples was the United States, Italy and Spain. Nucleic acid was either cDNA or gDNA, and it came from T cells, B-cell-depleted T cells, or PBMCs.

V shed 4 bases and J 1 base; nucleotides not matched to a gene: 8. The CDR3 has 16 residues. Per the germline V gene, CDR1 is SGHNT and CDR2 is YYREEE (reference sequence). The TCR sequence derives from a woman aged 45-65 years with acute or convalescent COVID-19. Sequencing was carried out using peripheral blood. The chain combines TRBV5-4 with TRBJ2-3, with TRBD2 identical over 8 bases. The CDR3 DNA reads TGTGCCAGCAGCCTCCGGGGGGGGCTTGGCACAGATACGCAGTATTTT. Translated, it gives CASSLRGGLGTDTQYF.